The T cell receptor (beta chain) under discussion was sequenced for a study of lymphopenia after photon versus proton radiotherapy. Broader study findings: Photon-treated patients lost naive T cells and TCR diversity; proton-treated stayed stable. Authors raise, but do not show, better survival with proton therapy. After the lymphocyte nadir, photon-treated repertoires showed oligoclonal expansion, especially of CD8+ Temra cells.

This CDR3 has 13 residues. Per germline, CDR1 LNHDA and CDR2 SQIVND (reference sequence). Trimming removed 3 bases at V and 5 bases at J, with 11 bases between. Using immunoSEQ multiplex PCR, the repertoire was profiled, and TCRdb retains in-frame clones only, with some absent. The repertoire holds 53,000 or so clones, with 80% to 90% as singletons. Note on this clone: Its specificity is not known.

This receptor was obtained from a middle-aged man with gastric cancer. V usage is TRBV19 and J usage is TRBJ2-7; TRBD1 is a possible D gene (5 bases). The sequencing used peripheral blood, collected from a patient treated with photon-based radiotherapy. Here the CDR3 reads CASSIRQRNEQYF. Written as DNA, the CDR3 is TGTGCCAGTAGTATCCGACAGAGAAACGAGCAGTACTTC.